This entry is about one TCR beta chain. Cohort assignment relied on participant-reported clinical history. This specimen comes from a study of blood T cell repertoires in COVID-19. The overall study: From the United States, Italy and Spain came samples of acute and convalescent COVID-19.

In the authors' methods: The assay estimated nucleated cells by amplifying reference gene primers. Measured with immunoSEQ multiplex PCR; TCRdb has only the in-frame clones, and not every one. V, J and clone size were drawn from that table, and D and trimming were deduced from the DNA. The table lists a few hundred thousand clones, around 85% of them singletons. V was shortened by 6 bases and J by 1 base, with 26 bases between the two germline ends. This CDR3 spans 19 amino acids. CDR1 is LNHDA and CDR2 is SQIVND in the germline V gene (reference sequence). Sequences were obtained from PBMCs or T cells enriched from blood (not recorded which). This sequence originates from a woman in her forties or fifties who had recovered from COVID-19. J is TRBJ2-3 and V is TRBV19; D call uncertain. CDR3 region: CASSKDLVKYTPRTDTQYF. Here the CDR3 DNA reads TGTGCCAGTAGCAAAGATCTAGTGAAATACACGCCCCGCACAGATACGCAGTATTTT.